This passage covers 30 T cell receptor beta chains from one sample sequenced in a study of a mutant IDH1 vaccine in newly diagnosed glioma. This sample's time point: baseline, week 1 (first vaccination visit). The treatment is: pre-vaccination baseline after standard-of-care therapy. The assay was immunoSEQ multiplex PCR, and TCRdb's table has in-frame clones only and misses some. The data hold just under 95,000 clones, with roughly four fifths observed a single time. This specimen consisted of PBMCs, obtained from a glioma patient treated with radiotherapy, temozolomide or both. Receptor source: a woman aged 50 to 60 with glioma.

V gene TRBV5-1 combines with J gene TRBJ1-2; 8 bases align to TRBD1. This CDR3 comprises 16 residues. V was clipped by 1 base and J by 0 bases; unmatched bases: 5. CDR1 is SGHRS, CDR2 YFSETQ, per germline. CDR3 in DNA: TGCGCCAGCAGCTTGCAGGGGGCCTCGGCTAACTATGGCTACACCTTC. The encoded protein is CASSLQGASANYGYTF. The entire variable domain, with the rest obtained from reference TRBV5-1 and TRBJ1-2, is as follows: KAGVTQTPRYLIKTRGQQVTLSCSPISGHRSVSWYQQTPGQGLQFLFEYFSETQRNKGNFPGRFSGRQFSNSRSEMNVSTLELGDSALYLCASSLQGASANYGYTFGSGTRLTVV.

The chain combines TRBV27 with TRBJ1-2, with D tentatively TRBD1 (6 bases). The CDR3 sequence is 14 residues long. Germline CDR1 reads MNHEY; CDR2 reads SMNVEV (reference sequence). V was pared by 2 bases and J by 3 bases, with 10 bases between. The CDR3 loop reads CASSLAPGDYGYTF. In DNA, the CDR3 is TGTGCCAGCAGTTTAGCTCCAGGGGACTATGGCTACACCTTC.

The rearrangement links TRBV7-6 to TRBJ2-2; TRBD2 agrees at 9 bases. With V trimmed by 2 bases and J by 1 base, 5 bases remained unmatched. This CDR3 is built from 17 residues. The V gene's germline CDR1 is SGHVS and CDR2 FNYEAQ. In DNA, the CDR3 is TGTGCCAGCAGCTTAACAGCGGGGGGCGAGAACACCGGGGAGCTGTTTTTT. Translated, it gives CASSLTAGGENTGELFF.

The genes are TRBV6-1 and TRBJ1-2; no reliable D call. The CDR3 spans 12 residues. CDR1 and CDR2 from the germline V gene are MNHNS and SASEGT. Deletions cut 6 bases from V and 1 base from J, with 6 bases between. The CDR3 coding sequence is TGTGCCAGCAGCCCCTATAACTATGGCTACACCTTC. Protein: CASSPYNYGYTF.

V is TRBV14 and J is TRBJ1-2, with D hard to call. CDR3 length: 14 amino acids. V lost 0 bases, J lost 8 bases, and 13 bases lay in between. The germline V gene has CDR1 SGHDN and CDR2 FVKESK. The CDR3 loop is CASSQDWRGSGYTF. In nucleotides, the CDR3 is TGTGCCAGCAGCCAAGATTGGAGAGGGAGCGGCTACACCTTC.

This sequence joins TRBV5-1 and TRBJ2-7; 8 bases map to TRBD1. The CDR3 has 15 amino acids. Germline-derived CDR1 and CDR2 are SGHRS and YFSETQ. Losses at the gene ends were 3 bases for V and 0 bases for J; bases not matched to a gene: 5. This chain's CDR3 is CASSSGQALSYEQYF. CDR3 in DNA: TGCGCCAGCAGCTCGGGACAGGCCCTCTCCTACGAGCAGTACTTC.

This clone was picked up one time. The gene calls are TRBV7-9 and TRBJ1-3, with D maybe TRBD1 (6 bases). The CDR3 contains 14 residues. V was cut by 8 bases and J by 3 bases, with 14 bases left in between. Germline CDR1 and CDR2: SEHNR and FQNEAQ (reference sequence). The CDR3 DNA reads as TGTGCCAGCGGAAGGAGGGGGAGTGGAAACACCATATATTTT. It encodes CASGRRGSGNTIYF.

The rearrangement joins TRBV15 to TRBJ1-1, with TRBD1 as a possible D gene (6 bases). The germline gives CDR1 LNHNV, CDR2 YYDKDF (reference sequence). V lost 0 bases and J 5 bases, leaving 13 bases between the germline ends. The CDR3 length is 15 residues. The DNA for the CDR3 is TGTGCCACCAGCAGAGATACGGGGGGCTGGACTGAAGCTTTCTTT. Residues: CATSRDTGGWTEAFF.

This chain links TRBV6-1 with TRBJ1-2; no definite D call. The V gene's germline CDR1 is MNHNS and CDR2 SASEGT. The V end was cut by 1 base, the J end by 4 bases, with 16 bases between. The CDR3 totals 16 residues. Here the CDR3 reads CASSEVDASPLYGYTF. The CDR3 bases are TGTGCCAGCAGTGAAGTCGACGCAAGCCCTCTCTATGGCTACACCTTC.

This chain uses TRBV7-9 with TRBJ1-2; TRBD1 aligns across 8 bases. CDR1 SEHNR and CDR2 FQNEAQ come from the germline V gene (reference sequence). V was clipped by 4 bases and J by 5 bases; unmatched bases: 9. CDR3 length equals 15 residues. The CDR3 DNA follows: TGTGCCAGCAGCTCGCGGACCGGGACAGGTTATGGCTACACCTTC. Translation: CASSSRTGTGYGYTF.

This clone has just a few counts. The chain is built from TRBV6-5 and TRBJ1-6; D gene uncertain. Germline CDR1 and CDR2: MNHEY and SVGAGI. The CDR3 has 13 residues. V was trimmed by 5 bases and J by 6 bases, leaving 8 bases between them. The CDR3, as DNA: TGTGCCAGCAGTCAAGGAGTTAATTCACCCCTCCACTTT. It specifies CASSQGVNSPLHF.

V is TRBV4-3 and J is TRBJ1-2; D gene unclear. The CDR3 is made up of 16 amino acids. Germline assignment: CDR1 LGHNA and CDR2 YSLEER. V lost 0 bases to trimming and J lost 7 bases, with 18 bases between them. The CDR3: CASSQDPPGAAGGYTF. The CDR3 DNA reads as TGCGCCAGCAGCCAAGATCCACCCGGAGCCGCTGGTGGCTACACCTTC.

This clone showed up just a few times. V usage is TRBV19 and J usage is TRBJ1-2; tentatively, D is TRBD1 (5 bases). Germline V lookup: CDR1 LNHDA, CDR2 SQIVND (reference sequence). Trimming removed 7 bases from V and 4 bases from J, with 13 bases in between. This CDR3 contains 13 residues. The CDR3 nucleotides are TGTGCCAGTACCCTAGCAGGGAGCTATGGCTACACCTTC. It specifies CASTLAGSYGYTF.

The chain carries TRBV10-1 and TRBJ1-4; no definite D call. Per germline, CDR1 WNHNN and CDR2 SYGVQD (reference sequence). Trimming pared 0 bases from V and 12 bases from J, leaving 11 bases between. The CDR3 is 13 residues long. CDR3 nucleotides: TGCGCCAGCAGTGAGTCAGGGTCGATGCAACTGTTTTTT. Translating it yields CASSESGSMQLFF.

This rearrangement joins TRBV7-2 to TRBJ1-6; D is perhaps TRBD1 (5 bases). The V end lost 4 bases, the J end lost 8 bases, and 18 bases lay between the germline ends. CDR1 is SGHTA and CDR2 is FQGNSA in the germline V gene. The CDR3 covers 16 residues. This CDR3 reads CASSSTGTAVDSPLHF. The CDR3, as DNA: TGTGCCAGCAGCTCAACCGGGACGGCGGTGGATTCACCCCTCCACTTT.

This clone was counted a single time. The rearrangement joins TRBV23-1 to TRBJ1-6; 10 nucleotides agree with TRBD1. TRBV23-1 is an ORF, with its function uncertain. Losses at the gene ends were 4 bases for V and 0 bases for J; bases not matched to a gene: 21. This CDR3 spans 23 amino acids. In nucleotides, the CDR3 is TGCGCCAGCAGTCTAAAGTCGGGACAGGGGCTCGCGCAAAGAAGCTCCTATAATTCACCCCTCCACTTT. Residues: CASSLKSGQGLAQRSSYNSPLHF.

V usage is TRBV5-1 and J usage is TRBJ2-1, with 7 nucleotides matching TRBD1. With V trimmed by 0 bases and J by 7 bases, 1 base remained unmatched. CDR1 is SGHRS, CDR2 YFSETQ, per germline. The CDR3 extends over 13 amino acids. For the CDR3, the DNA is TGCGCCAGCAGCTTGGCAGGGGGAAATGAGCAGTTCTTC. Its translation: CASSLAGGNEQFF.

This clone was picked up one time. This sequence joins TRBV7-2 and TRBJ1-5; maybe TRBD1 (5 bases). Germline V lookup: CDR1 SGHTA, CDR2 FQGNSA. The CDR3 loop spans 14 amino acids. V dropped 2 bases and J dropped 9 bases, with 14 bases sitting between them. The CDR3 here is CASSLKSGFRPQHF. CDR3 bases: TGTGCCAGCAGCTTAAAATCAGGGTTCAGGCCCCAGCATTTT. Together with reference TRBV7-2 and TRBJ1-5, the CDR3 gives the full variable domain: GAGVSQSPSNKVTEKGKDVELRCDPISGHTALYWYRQSLGQGLEFLIYFQGNSAPDKSGLPSDRFSAERTGGSVSTLTIQRTQQEDSAVYLCASSLKSGFRPQHFGDGTRLSIL.

This clone came up once. The chain couples TRBV5-1 to TRBJ1-1; maybe TRBD1 (5 bases). Deletions cut 3 bases from V and 0 bases from J, with 15 bases between. The CDR3 contains 16 residues. Germline CDR1 SGHRS, CDR2 YFSETQ. The CDR3 sequence is CASSWGGTGMNTEAFF. The CDR3 bases are TGCGCCAGCAGCTGGGGGGGGACGGGGATGAACACTGAAGCTTTCTTT.

This chain connects TRBV28 to TRBJ2-7; D is perhaps TRBD1 (6 bases). This CDR3 is built from 16 residues. Germline V gives CDR1 MDHEN, CDR2 SYDVKM. Trimming left V 6 bases short and J 2 bases short, with 20 bases between. The CDR3 nucleotides read TGTGCCAGCAGGAAAGAGGCCTCCAACAGGGCCTACGAGCAGTACTTC. It codes for CASRKEASNRAYEQYF.

The chain joins TRBV19 to TRBJ1-6; D is perhaps TRBD1 (5 bases). The CDR3 has 15 amino acids. The ends were cut back, 0 bases at V and 10 bases at J, with 13 bases in the middle. Germline CDR1 is LNHDA and CDR2 is SQIVND (reference sequence). This CDR3 is CASSIDGASTSPLHF. Here the CDR3 DNA reads TGTGCCAGTAGTATAGATGGGGCGTCGACATCACCCCTCCACTTT. The full variable domain, in which reference TRBV19 and TRBJ1-6 provide the parts outside the CDR3, is DGGITQSPKYLFRKEGQNVTLSCEQNLNHDAMYWYRQDPGQGLRLIYYSQIVNDFQKGDIAEGYSVSREKKESFPLTVTSAQKNPTAFYLCASSIDGASTSPLHFGNGTRLTVT.

The chain employs TRBV18 and TRBJ2-2, with D perhaps TRBD1 (6 bases). CDR1 KGHSH and CDR2 LQKENI come from the germline V gene. V was cut by 6 bases and J by 5 bases, with 10 bases left in between. The CDR3 is 13 residues long. This CDR3 reads CASSPQGTGELFF. CDR3 nucleotide sequence: TGTGCCAGCTCTCCCCAGGGGACCGGGGAGCTGTTTTTT.

The chain uses TRBV21-1 and TRBJ2-2; TRBD1 is taken as the D call from the table, unchecked against the DNA. TRBV21-1 constitutes a pseudogene. The CDR3 has 15 amino acids. The CDR3 nucleotides are TGTGCCAGCAGCAAGGGCAGCAAGCACACCGGGGAGCTGTTTTTT. Translating gives CASSKGSKHTGELFF.

In the case of this clone: The same CDR3 arises from other DNA sequences in this sample as well. The gene calls are TRBV6-5 and TRBJ1-5, with D perhaps matching TRBD1 (5 bases). The CDR3 sequence is 15 residues long. Trimming left V 0 bases short and J 2 bases short, with 8 bases between. The germline CDR1 and CDR2 sequences are MNHEY and SVGAGI. The CDR3 protein is CASSYSRGGNQPQHF. As DNA, the CDR3 is TGTGCCAGCAGTTACTCGAGAGGGGGCAATCAGCCCCAGCATTTT.

The chain uses TRBV25-1 and TRBJ2-7, with D maybe TRBD1 (5 bases). This CDR3 region has 13 residues. Trimming took off 5 bases at V and 2 bases at J, with 10 bases between the two ends. Per the germline V gene, CDR1 is MGHDK and CDR2 is SYGVNS. CDR3 amino acids: CASSSPGTYEQYF. CDR3 DNA: TGTGCCAGCAGTTCCCCAGGGACCTACGAGCAGTACTTC.

This clone was observed a handful of times. The rearrangement uses TRBV25-1 and TRBJ1-2; possibly TRBD1 for D (5 bases). V gave up 7 bases and J gave up 8 bases, with 17 bases separating them. The CDR3 runs to 13 residues. Germline CDR1 reads MGHDK; CDR2 reads SYGVNS. The CDR3 reads CASKGQGLSGYTF. The CDR3 DNA sequence: TGTGCCAGCAAGGGGCAGGGATTGAGCGGCTACACCTTC.

This clone occurred a few times. V and J are TRBV4-3 and TRBJ1-6, with 7 bases lining up with TRBD1. Unmatched junction bases numbered 10, after V lost 1 base and J lost 10 bases. The CDR3 has 16 amino acids. Germline lookup yields CDR1 LGHNA and CDR2 YSLEER. Here the CDR3 reads CASSQVTGILGSPLHF. The CDR3 nucleotides are TGCGCCAGCAGCCAAGTGACAGGGATCCTAGGCTCACCCCTCCACTTT.

The rearrangement joins TRBV6-1 to TRBJ1-5, with a tentative D call TRBD1 (6 bases). Per the germline V gene, CDR1 is MNHNS and CDR2 is SASEGT. V was pared by 1 base and J by 4 bases, with 11 bases between. The CDR3 length is 15 residues. The chain's CDR3 is CASSEGLGHNQPQHF. Here the CDR3 DNA reads TGTGCCAGCAGTGAAGGTTTGGGACATAATCAGCCCCAGCATTTT.

The genes are TRBV7-2 and TRBJ1-1, with D possibly TRBD1 on 6 matching bases. Germline values: CDR1 SGHTA, CDR2 FQGNSA. Trimming removed 2 bases at V and 5 bases at J, with 12 bases between. There are 14 residues in the CDR3. The CDR3 sequence: CASSLTGWVTEAFF. As DNA, the CDR3 is TGTGCCAGCAGCTTAACAGGGTGGGTAACTGAAGCTTTCTTT. Drawing the rest from reference TRBV7-2 and TRBJ1-1, the complete variable domain is GAGVSQSPSNKVTEKGKDVELRCDPISGHTALYWYRQSLGQGLEFLIYFQGNSAPDKSGLPSDRFSAERTGGSVSTLTIQRTQQEDSAVYLCASSLTGWVTEAFFGQGTRLTVV.

The chain employs TRBV19 and TRBJ2-7; D call uncertain. This CDR3 has 12 amino acids. The ends were cut back, 0 bases at V and 7 bases at J, with 7 bases in the middle. In germline, CDR1 is LNHDA, CDR2 SQIVND (reference sequence). This CDR3 is CASSIDFREQYF. The CDR3, as DNA: TGTGCCAGTAGTATAGATTTCCGTGAGCAGTACTTC.